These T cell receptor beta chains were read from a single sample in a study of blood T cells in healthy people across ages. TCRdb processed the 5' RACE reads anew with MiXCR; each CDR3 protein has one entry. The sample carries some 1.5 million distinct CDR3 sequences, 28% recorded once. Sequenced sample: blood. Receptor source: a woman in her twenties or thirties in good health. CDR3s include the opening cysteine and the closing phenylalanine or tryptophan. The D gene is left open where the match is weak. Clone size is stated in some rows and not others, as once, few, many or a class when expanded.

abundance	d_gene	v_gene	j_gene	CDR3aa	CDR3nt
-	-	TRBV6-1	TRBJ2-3	CARTLPRGHTDTQYF	TGTGCCAGGACCCTCCCGCGCGGGCACACAGATACGCAGTATTTT
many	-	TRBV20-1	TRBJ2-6	CSARDPGVGANVLTF	TGCAGTGCTAGAGATCCCGGGGTTGGGGCCAACGTCCTGACTTTC
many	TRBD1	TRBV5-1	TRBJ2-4	CASSPGLTGGFGAKNIQYF	TGCGCCAGCAGCCCCGGCCTGACAGGGGGCTTTGGGGCCAAAAACATTCAGTACTTC
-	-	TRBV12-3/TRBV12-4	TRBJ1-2	CASRSLDYGYTF	TGTGCCAGCAGAAGTCTCGACTATGGCTACACCTTC
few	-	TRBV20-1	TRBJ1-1	CSARDWGRGEDTEAFF	TGCAGTGCTAGAGATTGGGGCCGGGGGGAGGATACTGAAGCTTTCTTT
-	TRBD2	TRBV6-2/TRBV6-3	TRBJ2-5	CASSYFTSGNNEQYF	TGTGCCAGCAGTTACTTTACTAGCGGGAATAATGAGCAGTACTTC
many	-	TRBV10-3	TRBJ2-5	CAISETGNQETQYF	TGTGCCATCAGTGAGACGGGGAACCAAGAGACCCAGTACTTC
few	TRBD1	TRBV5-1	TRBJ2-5	CASRSTGGTETQYF	TGCGCCAGCAGGTCTACAGGGGGGACAGAGACCCAGTACTTC
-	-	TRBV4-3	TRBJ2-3	CASSQTRILEVRDVGTQYF	TGCGCCAGCAGCCAAACACGAATATTAGAGGTCCGGGACGTTGGGACGCAGTATTTT
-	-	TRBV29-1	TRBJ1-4	CSVEGQSATNEKLFF	TGCAGCGTTGAAGGGCAATCTGCAACTAATGAAAAACTGTTTTTT
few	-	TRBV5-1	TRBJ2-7	CASSFATGMGGEQYF	TGCGCCAGCAGCTTCGCCACCGGGATGGGAGGCGAGCAGTACTTC
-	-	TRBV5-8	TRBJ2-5	CASSHWDKETQYF	TGTGCCAGCAGCCACTGGGACAAAGAGACCCAGTACTTC
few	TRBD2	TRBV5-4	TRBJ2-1	CASSVRLAGGQYNEQFF	TGTGCCAGCAGCGTAAGACTAGCGGGAGGACAGTACAATGAGCAGTTCTTC
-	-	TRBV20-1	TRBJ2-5	CSTRDLVGEETQYF	TGCAGTACTAGAGATTTGGTGGGAGAAGAGACCCAGTACTTC
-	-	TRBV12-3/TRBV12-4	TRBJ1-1	CASSFGGREPTFF	TGTGCCAGCAGTTTTGGAGGGCGGGAGCCAACTTTCTTT
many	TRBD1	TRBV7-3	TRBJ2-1	CASSLDRRDEQFF	TGTGCCAGCAGCTTGGACAGGCGCGATGAGCAGTTCTTC
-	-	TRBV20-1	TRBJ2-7	CSARKGGSYNEQYF	TGCAGTGCTAGAAAAGGGGGATCCTACAATGAGCAGTACTTC
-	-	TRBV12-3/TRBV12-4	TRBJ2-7	CASSGPYSYEQYF	TGTGCCAGCAGTGGGCCATATTCCTACGAGCAGTACTTC
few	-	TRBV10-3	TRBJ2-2	CAISGGDTGELFF	TGTGCCATCAGTGGGGGTGACACCGGGGAGCTGTTTTTT
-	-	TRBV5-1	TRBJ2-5	CASSSSGRGDKEQYF	TGCGCCAGCAGCTCTTCGGGCAGGGGTGACAAGGAGCAGTACTTC
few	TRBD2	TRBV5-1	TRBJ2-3	CASSLVFRLAGNTQYF	TGCGCCAGCAGCTTGGTCTTTCGACTAGCGGGGAATACGCAGTATTTT
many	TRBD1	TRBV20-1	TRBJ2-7	CSARDGDRPYEQYF	TGCAGTGCTAGAGATGGGGACAGGCCTTACGAGCAGTACTTC